The TCR beta chain described here comes from a study of regulatory T cells in long-lasting Graves disease. Study-wide background: It was over 5 years of antithyroid drugs, with positive TSH receptor antibodies, that meant persistent Graves' disease.

Construction of TCR beta libraries relied on iRepertoire HTBI primers and on Arm-PCR targeting CDR3 regions. TCRdb re-analysed the multiplex PCR reads in MiXCR, keeping a single row per CDR3 protein. In the table there are some 450,000 distinct CDR3 sequences, about a quarter of which are singletons. Whole-study results and caveats: Persistent disease preferred TRBV28, TRBJ1-2 and TRBJ2-5.

The ends were cut back, 5 bases at V and 8 bases at J, with 16 bases in the middle. The germline CDR1 and CDR2 sequences are SGHTA and FQGTGA. This CDR3 region has 14 residues. Documented time point: persistent/refractory GD, antithyroid drugs over 5 years with positive TRAb. Extracted RNA from PBMCs served as the source of the TCR library. American Thyroid Association guidelines defined how Graves' disease was diagnosed. This clonotype has a handful of counts. Antigen: not known. The sequence was collected from a female donor with Graves disease. Sequences were derived from peripheral blood mononuclear cells (PBMCs), sampled when the disease was refractory, from a patient treated with antithyroid drugs. The rearrangement uses TRBV7-3 and TRBJ2-1; D may be TRBD1 or TRBD2 (5 bases each). This chain's CDR3 is CASSTFAGADEQFF. The CDR3, as DNA: TGTGCCAGCAGCACCTTCGCCGGGGCAGATGAGCAGTTCTTC.